A single TCR beta chain is shown here with its context. The antigen it binds to is not known. One base away there is no much larger clone; base qualities are not given. The instrument was an Illumina HiSeq 2500. TCR beta libraries were prepared by quantitative 5'-RACE with molecular barcodes. The authors' pipeline ran thus. Disease-linked TCR variants were identified with a new computational method built on a probabilistic model of VDJ rearrangement. TCRdb passed the public sequencing reads through fastp at Q25 and MiXCR, retaining productive beta sequences. All rows with the same CDR3 protein become a single entry with the most common DNA and genes. It is TCRdb's table, rather than the study itself, that gives the V and J calls and clone size. Present in this sample are over 700,000 distinct CDR3 sequences, around a fifth of which were seen just once. Under 20% of the sample comes from the top ten.

This record comes from a study of CD8 T cells in ankylosing spondylitis (dated by TCRdb to the late 2010s). As for the study more broadly: The study set out to find disease-linked TCR variants by profiling T cell receptor beta repertoires in ankylosing spondylitis patients and healthy donors. Peripheral blood samples were taken, and synovial fluid was additionally collected from ankylosing spondylitis patients. In total, the full study cohort was made up of 85 to 140 healthy donors and roughly 27 ankylosing spondylitis patients.

V is cut back by 6 bases and J by 8 bases, with 5 bases in the junction unmatched. CDR1 and CDR2, looked up from the germline V gene, are MNHEY and SVGEGT. Its CDR3 holds 12 amino acids, cysteine through phenylalanine. The sequence is cut down to CDR3 DNA, 36 bases in frame from base 1. Overall results and qualifications from the work: The disease-linked clones were reported as significantly enriched in matched synovial fluid samples from ankylosing spondylitis patients. The disease-linked clones had a CD8+ phenotype and were found at relatively low frequencies in peripheral blood. Some motif variants were previously reported in synovial fluid and blood of reactive arthritis patients, suggesting common disease-initiation mechanisms. A TCR beta motif of several highly homologous amino acid variants appeared characteristic of blood from ankylosing spondylitis patients.

Sequencing was carried out using blood, either unsorted or a sorted T cell fraction (not recorded which). The origin of this receptor is a male donor with ankylosing spondylitis. Recombination connected TRBV6-2 or TRBV6-3 to TRBJ1-2; 8 bases in the junction line up with TRBD1. The CDR3 region has the sequence CASSTGGRGYTF. The base sequence is TGTGCCAGCAGCACAGGGGGGAGAGGCTACACCTTC.